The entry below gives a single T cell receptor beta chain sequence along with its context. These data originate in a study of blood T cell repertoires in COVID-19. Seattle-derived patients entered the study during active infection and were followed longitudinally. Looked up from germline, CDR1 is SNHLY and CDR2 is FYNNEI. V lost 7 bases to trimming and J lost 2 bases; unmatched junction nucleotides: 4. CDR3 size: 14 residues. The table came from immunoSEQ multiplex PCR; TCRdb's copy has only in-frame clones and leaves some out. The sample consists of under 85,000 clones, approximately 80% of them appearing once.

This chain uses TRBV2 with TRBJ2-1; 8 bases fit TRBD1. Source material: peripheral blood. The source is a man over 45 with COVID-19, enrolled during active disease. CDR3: CASKETGAYNEQFF. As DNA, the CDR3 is TGTGCCAGCAAGGAGACAGGGGCCTACAATGAGCAGTTCTTC.